A single sample gave rise to the 13 T cell receptor beta chains below, sequenced in a study of blood T cell repertoires in COVID-19 (dated by TCRdb to 2020 to 2022). Libraries came from the immunoSEQ multiplex PCR assay. TCRdb took this table from immuneACCESS and kept in-frame rearrangements with V and J called. Such tables lack part of the clones; where checked against another copy, unresolved V genes explain under half of the gap, and the rest is unexplained. The sample includes about 100,000 clones, with about 83% observed a single time. More than 10% of the sample belongs to the ten largest clones. Material for sequencing was peripheral blood. These receptors were obtained from a human donor in a cohort sampled during active COVID-19.

This clone was found a few times. The chain employs TRBV10-2 and TRBJ2-7, with D possibly being TRBD2 (6 bases). Trimming took off 4 bases at V and 1 base at J, with 11 bases between the two ends. CDR3 length equals 14 residues. Germline CDR1 and CDR2: WSHSY and SAAADI. The CDR3 DNA sequence: TGCGCCAGCAGTGGACTAGTGGGGTCCTACGAGCAGTACTTC. This sequence encodes CASSGLVGSYEQYF.

This clone was counted only a few times. The gene calls are TRBV5-1 and TRBJ2-7, with 11 bases that match TRBD2. The J segment lost 2 bases and the V segment lost 0 bases, leaving 4 bases of the junction unmatched. The CDR3 loop spans 16 amino acids. Per germline, CDR1 SGHRS and CDR2 YFSETQ. CDR3 residues: CASSLGGTSGTYEQYF. The CDR3 nucleotides are TGCGCCAGCAGCTTGGGAGGGACTAGCGGTACCTACGAGCAGTACTTC.

This chain joins TRBV6-5 and TRBJ2-2, with TRBD2 identical over 13 bases. CDR3 size: 15 residues. V was clipped by 5 bases and J by 6 bases; unmatched bases: 3. Germline CDR1 reads MNHEY; CDR2 reads SVGAGI. The CDR3 DNA reads TGTGCCAGCAGTAATGGACTAGCGGGAGCCGGGGAGCTGTTTTTT. Translated: CASSNGLAGAGELFF.

The chain has TRBV18 and TRBJ1-4; D gene ambiguous. Germline V gene lookup returns CDR1 KGHSH and CDR2 LQKENI. The CDR3 covers 15 residues. The ends were cut back, 0 bases at V and 5 bases at J, with 10 bases in the middle. For the CDR3, the DNA is TGTGCCAGCTCACCACCGTCCAGTAGCAATGAAAAACTGTTTTTT. This encodes CASSPPSSSNEKLFF.

The chain joins TRBV5-1 to TRBJ2-5; D possibly corresponds to TRBD1 (5 bases). Germline CDR1 is SGHRS and CDR2 is YFSETQ. V was trimmed by 2 bases and J by 5 bases, leaving 10 bases between them. The CDR3 runs to 13 residues. The CDR3 reads CASSFIGAETQYF. The CDR3 DNA reads as TGCGCCAGCAGCTTTATTGGGGCGGAGACCCAGTACTTC.

This chain joins TRBV9 and TRBJ2-5, with 12 positions matching TRBD2. The CDR3 contains 17 residues. The ends lost 2 bases at V and 2 bases at J; junction bases unmatched: 7. The germline V gene encodes CDR1 SGDLS and CDR2 YYNGEE. CDR3 DNA: TGTGCCAGCAGCGTCTCCCCACTAGCGGGGGGACAAGAGACCCAGTACTTC. Translated: CASSVSPLAGGQETQYF.

This chain uses TRBV9 with TRBJ1-2; D not resolved. V was cut by 0 bases and J by 7 bases, with 13 bases left in between. The CDR3 runs to 14 residues. Germline assignment: CDR1 SGDLS and CDR2 YYNGEE. In nucleotides, the CDR3 is TGTGCCAGCAGCGTAGGTGCGGTCGTACGTGGCTACACCTTC. This sequence encodes CASSVGAVVRGYTF.

The V gene is TRBV5-1, the J gene TRBJ1-4; 10 bases align to TRBD1. V lost 2 bases, J lost 7 bases, and 11 bases stayed unmatched. Germline loops: CDR1 SGHRS, CDR2 YFSETQ. The CDR3 runs to 17 residues. DNA for the CDR3: TGCGCCAGCAGCTTTGGACAGGGGGGAGTTGGAGGTGAAAAACTGTTTTTT. Translating it yields CASSFGQGGVGGEKLFF.

The gene calls are TRBV5-6 and TRBJ1-5; perhaps TRBD1 as D (5 bases). The V gene lost 2 bases and the J gene lost 7 bases, with 13 bases spanning the gap. Germline CDR1 SGHDT, CDR2 YYEEEE. The length of the CDR3 is 14 residues. DNA for the CDR3: TGTGCCAGCAGCTTTAGGGGAATAAACCAGCCCCAGCATTTT. Protein product: CASSFRGINQPQHF.

The chain has TRBV7-2 and TRBJ2-3; D call uncertain. Germline loops: CDR1 SGHTA, CDR2 FQGNSA. The CDR3 contains 12 residues. The germline V and J ends were trimmed by 2 bases and 10 bases, with 10 bases remaining between them. The CDR3 spells CASSLSPIAQYF. The CDR3, as DNA: TGTGCCAGCAGCTTATCCCCCATAGCGCAGTATTTT.

This rearrangement joins TRBV9 to TRBJ1-4; weak D call: TRBD1 (6 bases). CDR1 is SGDLS, CDR2 YYNGEE, per germline. The CDR3 contains 15 residues. Between the trimmed V and J ends, which lost 7 bases and 0 bases, there was a span of 13 bases. Here the CDR3 DNA reads TGTGCCAGCGCTCGGACAGTCGCAACTAATGAAAAACTGTTTTTT. It yields the protein CASARTVATNEKLFF.

V gene TRBV19 combines with J gene TRBJ2-6, with 8 bases identical to TRBD1. The CDR3 runs 18 residues. Germline CDR1 reads LNHDA; CDR2 reads SQIVND (reference sequence). Losses at the gene ends were 6 bases for V and 1 base for J; bases not matched to a gene: 11. CDR3 residues: CASRAPGQEFSGANVLTF. Written as DNA, the CDR3 is TGTGCCAGTAGAGCACCGGGACAGGAATTTTCTGGGGCCAACGTCCTGACTTTC.

The V and J genes are TRBV19 and TRBJ1-5; 7 nucleotides align to TRBD1. CDR1 is LNHDA, CDR2 SQIVND, per germline (reference sequence). J lost 7 bases, V lost 5 bases, and 8 bases had no gene match. CDR3 length: 14 residues. CDR3 amino acids: CASSVPGGQQPQHF. The CDR3 nucleotides read TGTGCCAGTAGTGTTCCAGGGGGACAGCAGCCCCAGCATTTT.